The present T cell receptor beta chain was sequenced within a study of blood T cell repertoires in COVID-19. As for the study in general: Italy, Spain and the United States were the sources of the convalescent and acute COVID-19 samples. PBMCs, B-cell-depleted T cells, or T cells were the source of the cDNA or gDNA that made up the material.

The CDR3 covers 15 residues. Trimming took off 5 bases at V and 6 bases at J, with 19 bases between the two ends. CDR1 and CDR2 from the germline V gene are MNHEY and SVGEGT. Original processing methods: Estimation of nucleated cell counts was performed using reference gene primer amplification. This table comes from immunoSEQ multiplex PCR, and its TCRdb copy is limited to in-frame clones, with some not included. V, J and clone size are taken as reported in that table, and D and trimming were inferred from the DNA itself. The table shows roughly 150,000 clones, with 88% occurring only once. This clonotype was obtained from a woman aged 65 to 85 with acute or convalescent COVID-19. Sequencing was performed on peripheral blood. This chain links TRBV6-2 or TRBV6-3 with TRBJ1-2, with D possibly being TRBD1 (6 bases). CDR3 protein: CASSVRDTRADGYTF. In DNA, the CDR3 is TGTGCCAGCAGTGTCCGGGACACCCGCGCGGATGGCTACACCTTC.